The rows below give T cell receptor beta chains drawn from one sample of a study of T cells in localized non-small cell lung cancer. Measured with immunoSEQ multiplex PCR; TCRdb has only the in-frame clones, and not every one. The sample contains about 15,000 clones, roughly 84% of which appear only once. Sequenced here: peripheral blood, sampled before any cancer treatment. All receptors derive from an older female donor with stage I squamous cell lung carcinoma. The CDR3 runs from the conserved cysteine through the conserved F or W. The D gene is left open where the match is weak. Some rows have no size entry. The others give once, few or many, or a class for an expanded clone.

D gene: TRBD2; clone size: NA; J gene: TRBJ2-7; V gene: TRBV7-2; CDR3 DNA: TGTGCCAGCAGCGTTGGACTAGCGGCAAACTACGAGCAGTACTTC; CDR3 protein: CASSVGLAANYEQYF
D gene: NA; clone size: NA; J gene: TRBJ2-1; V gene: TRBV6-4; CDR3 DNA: TGTGCCAGCAGTGAGGGGGGGGCGCGGTCTGATGAGCAGTTCTTC; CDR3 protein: CASSEGGARSDEQFF
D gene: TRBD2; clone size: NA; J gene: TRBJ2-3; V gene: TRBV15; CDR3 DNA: TGTGCCACCAGCAGACCGGGGGGGATCGACGGCGCAGATACGCAGTATTTT; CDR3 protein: CATSRPGGIDGADTQYF
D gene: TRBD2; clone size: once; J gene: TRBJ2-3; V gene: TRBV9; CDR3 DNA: TGTGCCAGCAGCTTTAGTAGCGGGGGGGCAGGAGATACGCAGTATTTT; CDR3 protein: CASSFSSGGAGDTQYF
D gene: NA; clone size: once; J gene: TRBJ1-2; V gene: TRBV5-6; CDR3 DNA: TGTGCCAGCAGCTTCCCGGGGAGGGGACTTGGTGGCTACACCTTC; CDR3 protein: CASSFPGRGLGGYTF
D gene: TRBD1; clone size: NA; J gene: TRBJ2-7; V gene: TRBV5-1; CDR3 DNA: TGCGCCAGCAGCCCATCCGGGACAGTCTCCTACGAGCAGTACTTC; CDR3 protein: CASSPSGTVSYEQYF
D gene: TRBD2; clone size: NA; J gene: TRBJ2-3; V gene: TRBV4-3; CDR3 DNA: TGCGCCAGCAGCCAAGATCGAGCGGGGGGGCCTACAGATACGCAGTATTTT; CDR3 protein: CASSQDRAGGPTDTQYF
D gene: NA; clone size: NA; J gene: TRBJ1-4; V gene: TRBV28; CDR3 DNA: TGTGCCAGCACACCTGGGGCATCCGGGATCAATGAAAAACTGTTTTTT; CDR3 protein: CASTPGASGINEKLFF
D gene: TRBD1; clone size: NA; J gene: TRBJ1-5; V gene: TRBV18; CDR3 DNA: TGTGCCAGCTCACCTTCGGACAGGGGGGGGGATCAGCCCCAGCATTTT; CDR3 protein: CASSPSDRGGDQPQHF
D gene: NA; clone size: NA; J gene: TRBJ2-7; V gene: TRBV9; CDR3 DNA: TGTGCCAGCAGCGTAGAAGTCCTTAGCCGGGAGCAGTACTTC; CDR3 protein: CASSVEVLSREQYF
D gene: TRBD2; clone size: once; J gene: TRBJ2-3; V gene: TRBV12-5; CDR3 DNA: TGTGCTAGTGGCCGGCGGGGGGGCAGCACAGATACGCAGTATTTT; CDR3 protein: CASGRRGGSTDTQYF
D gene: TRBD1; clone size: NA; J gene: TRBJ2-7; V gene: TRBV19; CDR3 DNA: TGTGCCAGTCAAGACAGGGGATACGAGCAGTACTTC; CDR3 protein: CASQDRGYEQYF
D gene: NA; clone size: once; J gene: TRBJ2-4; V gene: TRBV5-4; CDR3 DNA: TGTGCCAGCAGCTTGGCACCAGCCCTGGGGGGAATAAACATTCAGTACTTC; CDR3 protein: CASSLAPALGGINIQYF